This T cell receptor (beta chain) was captured in a study of blood T cell repertoires in COVID-19. Study at large: Samples representing acute and convalescent COVID-19 were sourced from the United States, Italy and Spain. T cells, B-cell-depleted T cells, or PBMCs provided the cDNA or gDNA that served as material.

The V gene end was trimmed by 0 bases and the J gene end by 4 bases; junction bases not matched to a gene: 12. This CDR3 comprises 17 residues. Per germline, CDR1 MNHNS and CDR2 SASEGT. In the study's own analysis: Amplification with reference gene primers provided the estimates of nucleated cell counts. Data came from immunoSEQ multiplex PCR; TCRdb stores just in-frame clones and leaves some out. V and J calls and clone size are given by that table; D and trimming were obtained from the DNA. Of about 200,000 clones listed, approximately 88% are singletons. This chain links TRBV6-1 with TRBJ2-7, with TRBD2 matching over 7 bases. This clonotype originated in a man aged 40-49 years with acute or convalescent COVID-19. The source material was peripheral blood. The CDR3 is CASSEAGRVGRWYEQYF. The DNA of the CDR3 is TGTGCCAGCAGTGAAGCGGGGAGGGTAGGTCGGTGGTACGAGCAGTACTTC.